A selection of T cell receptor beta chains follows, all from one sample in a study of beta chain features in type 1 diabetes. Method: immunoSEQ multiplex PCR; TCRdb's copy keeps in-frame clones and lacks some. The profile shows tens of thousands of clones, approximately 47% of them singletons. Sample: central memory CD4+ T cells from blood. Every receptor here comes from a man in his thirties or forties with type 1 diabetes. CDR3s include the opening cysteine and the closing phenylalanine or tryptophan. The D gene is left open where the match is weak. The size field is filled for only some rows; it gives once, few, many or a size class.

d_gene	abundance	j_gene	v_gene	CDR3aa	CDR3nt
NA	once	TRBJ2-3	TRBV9	CASSVGTRRGTDTQYF	TGTGCCAGCAGCGTAGGCACTAGACGTGGTACCGATACGCAGTATTTT
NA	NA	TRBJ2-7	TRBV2	CASSITPGTFREQYF	TGTGCCAGCAGCATCACCCCGGGGACTTTCCGCGAGCAGTACTTC
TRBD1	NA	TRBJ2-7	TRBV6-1	CASRRQGARYEQYF	TGTGCCAGCAGGAGACAGGGGGCGCGGTACGAGCAGTACTTC
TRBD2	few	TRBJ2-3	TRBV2	CASSPIAGATDTQYF	TGTGCCAGCAGTCCCATAGCGGGAGCCACAGATACGCAGTATTTT
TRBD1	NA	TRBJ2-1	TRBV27	CASRRNRDRGYNEQFF	TGTGCCAGCAGACGGAACCGGGACAGGGGCTACAATGAGCAGTTCTTC
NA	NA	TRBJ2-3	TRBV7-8	CASSLQVSSDTQYF	TGTGCCAGCAGCTTACAGGTTTCTTCAGATACGCAGTATTTT
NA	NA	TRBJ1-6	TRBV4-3	CASSLDGVNNSPLHF	TGCGCCAGCAGCCTGGACGGGGTGAATAATTCACCCCTCCACTTT
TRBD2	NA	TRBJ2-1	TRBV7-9	CASSLGASGGSYNEQFF	TGTGCCAGCAGCTTAGGCGCTAGCGGGGGCTCCTACAATGAGCAGTTCTTC
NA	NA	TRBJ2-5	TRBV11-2	CASSLRPGNGGTQYF	TGTGCCAGCAGCTTAAGGCCGGGGAACGGGGGGACCCAGTACTTC
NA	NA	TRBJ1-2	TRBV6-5	CASSYSEGSGYTF	TGTGCCAGCAGTTACTCCGAGGGTAGCGGCTACACCTTC
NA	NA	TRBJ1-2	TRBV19	CASMGRGYGYTF	TGTGCCAGTATGGGCAGGGGTTATGGCTACACCTTC
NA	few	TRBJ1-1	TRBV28	CASSLLFNTEAFF	TGTGCCAGCAGTTTACTGTTTAACACTGAAGCTTTCTTT
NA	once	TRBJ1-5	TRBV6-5	CASSPRQSNQPQHF	TGTGCCAGCAGTCCTAGACAGAGCAATCAGCCCCAGCATTTT
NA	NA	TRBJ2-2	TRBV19	CASNPRTASTGELFF	TGTGCCAGTAACCCCCGGACAGCGAGCACCGGGGAGCTGTTTTTT
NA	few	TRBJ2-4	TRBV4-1	CASSQSAGAVKNIQYF	TGCGCCAGCAGCCAATCGGCAGGGGCGGTCAAAAACATTCAGTACTTC
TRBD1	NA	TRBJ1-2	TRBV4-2	CASSQDLGQGGGNYGYTF	TGTGCCAGCAGCCAAGATCTGGGACAGGGGGGAGGTAACTATGGCTACACCTTC
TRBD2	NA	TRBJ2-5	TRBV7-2	CASRGTSGSWETQYF	TGTGCCAGCAGGGGGACTAGCGGGAGCTGGGAGACCCAGTACTTC
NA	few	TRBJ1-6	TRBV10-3	CAIRVQTNSPLHF	TGTGCCATCAGGGTACAGACTAATTCACCCCTCCACTTT
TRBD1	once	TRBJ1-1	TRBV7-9	CASSPRGQGHTEAFF	TGTGCCAGCAGCCCACGGGGACAGGGGCACACTGAAGCTTTCTTT
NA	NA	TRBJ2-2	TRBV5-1	CASMVGTNTGELFF	TGCGCCAGCATGGTCGGGACGAACACCGGGGAGCTGTTTTTT
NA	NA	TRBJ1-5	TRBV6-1	CASSEAGGGNQPQHF	TGTGCCAGCAGTGAAGCGGGGGGAGGGAATCAGCCCCAGCATTTT
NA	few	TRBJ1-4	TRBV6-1	CASRTTAGNEKLFF	TGTGCCAGCAGAACGACAGCGGGTAATGAAAAACTGTTTTTT
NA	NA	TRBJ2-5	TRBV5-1	CASSLGTEQETQYF	TGCGCCAGCAGCTTGGGGACAGAGCAAGAGACCCAGTACTTC
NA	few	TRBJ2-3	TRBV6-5	CASSYPNTDTQYF	TGTGCCAGCAGTTACCCTAACACAGATACGCAGTATTTT
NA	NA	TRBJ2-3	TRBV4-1	CASSLGQVPDTQYF	TGCGCCAGCAGCCTTGGGCAGGTACCAGATACGCAGTATTTT
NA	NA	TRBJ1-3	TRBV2	CASSDGPLGNTIYF	TGTGCCAGCAGTGATGGGCCGCTTGGGAACACCATATATTTT
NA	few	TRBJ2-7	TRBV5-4	CASSSGQSYEQYF	TGTGCCAGCAGCTCCGGACAGAGCTACGAGCAGTACTTC
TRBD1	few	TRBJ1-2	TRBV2	CASSEMGQGARLRGYTF	TGTGCCAGCAGTGAAATGGGTCAGGGGGCGAGGTTGAGGGGCTACACCTTC
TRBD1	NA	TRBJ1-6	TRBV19	CASSPRRQGQGANNSPLHF	TGTGCCAGTAGTCCACGACGCCAAGGACAGGGGGCGAATAATTCACCCCTCCACTTT
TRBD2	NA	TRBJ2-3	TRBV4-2	CASSLRLTSGAGLGPDTQYF	TGTGCCAGCAGCCTTCGCCTGACTAGCGGGGCGGGTCTTGGCCCAGATACGCAGTATTTT
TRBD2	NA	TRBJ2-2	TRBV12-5	CASGLGPLAGNTGELFF	TGTGCTAGTGGTTTGGGCCCCCTAGCGGGGAACACCGGGGAGCTGTTTTTT
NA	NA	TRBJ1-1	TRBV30	CAWTGGWGTEAFF	TGTGCCTGGACGGGGGGCTGGGGCACTGAAGCTTTCTTT
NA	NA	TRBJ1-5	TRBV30	CAWSTGYNQPQHF	TGTGCCTGGAGTACGGGATACAATCAGCCCCAGCATTTT
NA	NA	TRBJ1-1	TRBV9	CASSVYPGTEAFF	TGTGCCAGCAGCGTATATCCGGGAACTGAAGCTTTCTTT
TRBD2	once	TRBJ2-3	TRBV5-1	CASSLAGTSGYTDTQYF	TGCGCCAGCAGCTTGGCGGGGACTAGCGGATACACAGATACGCAGTATTTT
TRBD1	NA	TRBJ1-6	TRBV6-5	CASSYLVRGASPLHF	TGTGCCAGCAGTTACTTGGTCAGGGGGGCTTCACCCCTCCACTTT
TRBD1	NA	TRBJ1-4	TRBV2	CASRSTGGSEKLFF	TGTGCCAGCAGATCGACAGGGGGCTCTGAAAAACTGTTTTTT
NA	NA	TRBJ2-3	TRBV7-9	CASSLPGSDTQYF	TGTGCCAGCAGCCTACCCGGGAGTGATACGCAGTATTTT
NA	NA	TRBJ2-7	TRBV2	CATTTGPGEQYF	TGTGCCACTACGACAGGCCCTGGCGAGCAGTACTTC
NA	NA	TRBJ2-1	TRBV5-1	CASSPQVSSYNEQFF	TGCGCCAGCAGCCCCCAGGTGAGCTCCTACAATGAGCAGTTCTTC
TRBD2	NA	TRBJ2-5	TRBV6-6	CASSRSGGKTQYF	TGTGCCAGCAGTCGGTCGGGAGGGAAGACCCAGTACTTC
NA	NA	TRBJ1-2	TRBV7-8	CASFSLGGAYNGYTF	TGTGCCAGCTTCAGCTTAGGGGGGGCATATAATGGCTACACCTTC
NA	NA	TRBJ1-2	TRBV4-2	CASSQDNRGYGYTF	TGTGCCAGCAGCCAAGATAACCGGGGCTATGGCTACACCTTC
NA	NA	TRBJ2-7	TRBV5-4	CASSLSRGRLEQYF	TGTGCCAGCAGCTTGAGCAGGGGACGGCTCGAGCAGTACTTC
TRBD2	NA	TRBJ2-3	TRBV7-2	CASSLRLAGGGTDTQYF	TGTGCCAGCAGCTTACGACTAGCGGGAGGTGGCACAGATACGCAGTATTTT
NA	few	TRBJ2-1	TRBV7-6	CASSPRQGPYNEQFF	TGTGCCAGCAGCCCCCGTCAGGGGCCCTACAATGAGCAGTTCTTC
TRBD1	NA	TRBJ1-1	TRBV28	CASTPQGAVTEAFF	TGTGCCAGCACCCCGCAGGGGGCTGTCACTGAAGCTTTCTTT
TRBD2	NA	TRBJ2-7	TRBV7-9	CASSPQLAGGADEQYF	TGTGCCAGCAGCCCCCAACTAGCGGGAGGTGCCGACGAGCAGTACTTC
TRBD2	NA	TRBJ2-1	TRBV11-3	CASSRLERGGFYNEQFF	TGTGCCAGCAGCCGCCTTGAGCGGGGGGGCTTCTACAATGAGCAGTTCTTC
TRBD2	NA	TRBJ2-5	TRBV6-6	CASSYSLAGQETQYF	TGTGCCAGCAGTTACAGCCTAGCGGGACAAGAGACCCAGTACTTC
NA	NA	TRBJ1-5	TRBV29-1	CSVQESSSNQPQHF	TGCAGCGTGCAAGAAAGCTCCAGCAATCAGCCCCAGCATTTT
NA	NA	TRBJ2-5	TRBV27	CASSLYFAEEQYF	TGTGCCAGCAGTTTATATTTTGCGGAGGAGCAGTACTTC
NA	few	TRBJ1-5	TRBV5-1	CASSFDGQPNQPQHF	TGCGCCAGCAGCTTCGACGGACAGCCCAATCAGCCCCAGCATTTT
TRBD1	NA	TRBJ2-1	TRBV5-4	CASTRQGGAYNEQFF	TGTGCCAGCACAAGACAGGGGGGCGCCTACAATGAGCAGTTCTTC
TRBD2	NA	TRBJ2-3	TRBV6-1	CASSGGAGPSTDTQYF	TGTGCCAGCAGTGGGGGAGCGGGACCGTCCACAGATACGCAGTATTTT
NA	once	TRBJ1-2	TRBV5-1	CASSLASQGEGYTF	TGCGCCAGCAGCTTGGCCTCGCAGGGTGAAGGCTACACCTTC
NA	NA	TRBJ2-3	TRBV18	CASSPPSGLRDTQYF	TGTGCCAGCTCACCCCCCAGCGGGCTCCGAGATACGCAGTATTTT
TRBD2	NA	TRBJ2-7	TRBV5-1	CASSLGGSGSREQYF	TGCGCCAGCAGCTTGGGAGGTAGCGGGAGCAGAGAGCAGTACTTC
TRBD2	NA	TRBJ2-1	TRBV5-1	CASSLEGLAGVEQFF	TGCGCCAGCAGCTTGGAGGGACTAGCGGGGGTTGAGCAGTTCTTC
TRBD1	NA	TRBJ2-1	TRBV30	CAWRPDRAGEQFF	TGTGCCTGGAGACCTGACAGGGCGGGTGAGCAGTTCTTC